This T cell receptor (beta chain) is from a study of blood T cell repertoires in COVID-19. V dropped 4 bases and J dropped 11; count of bases not matched to a gene: 9. This CDR3 comprises 14 residues. Per the germline V gene, CDR1 is LNHDA and CDR2 is SQIVND (reference sequence). In the authors' methods: By means of reference gene primer amplification, nucleated cell counts were estimated. Some clones are missing from TCRdb's copy, which holds only in-frame ones; the method was immunoSEQ multiplex PCR. The V and J calls and the clone size are those of that table, but D and trimming were determined from the DNA. Found here are about 160,000 clones, over 60% of them singletons; the top ten hold about 8.3%.

This receptor was obtained from a man aged 55 to 70 with acute or convalescent COVID-19. The chain uses TRBV19 and TRBJ2-3, with 10 bases identical to TRBD2. Input material: peripheral blood. The chain's CDR3 is CASSSQRGGREQYF. The CDR3 DNA reads TGTGCCAGTAGTAGCCAGCGGGGGGGTCGGGAGCAGTATTTT.